One sample yielded the 17 T cell receptor beta chains listed below, sequenced in a study of shared clonotypes between healthy human individuals. TCRdb's copy holds only in-frame clones and misses some; the assay was immunoSEQ multiplex PCR. This sample yields about 2.5 million clones, of which roughly 92% are seen a single time; around 0.35% belongs to the top ten. Source material: naive CD4+ T cells from PBMCs. Subset: CD45RA+ positively selected. These receptors came from a man younger than 35 in good health. Some clones in this sample may be carry-over from other donors' samples.

This chain uses TRBV5-1 with TRBJ1-1; D is uncertain. Trimming cost V 2 bases and J 0 bases, with 14 bases left between them. The CDR3 contains 16 residues. Germline V gene sequence: CDR1 SGHRS, CDR2 YFSETQ. CDR3 amino acids: CASSFTGSSMNTEAFF. The CDR3 DNA is TGCGCCAGCAGCTTCACGGGGTCCTCCATGAACACTGAAGCTTTCTTT.

The chain couples TRBV18 to TRBJ2-7; the D is unclear. Trimming removed 3 bases from V and 0 bases from J, with 12 bases in between. Germline CDR1 KGHSH, CDR2 LQKENI. This CDR3 is built from 15 residues. The CDR3 nucleotides are TGTGCCAGCTCACCGTTAGGTACCCGCTCCTACGAGCAGTACTTC. Protein sequence: CASSPLGTRSYEQYF.

In the case of this clone: Additional DNA sequences in this sample encode the identical CDR3. The gene calls are TRBV6-5 and TRBJ2-2; D might be TRBD1 (5 bases). The germline V gene has CDR1 MNHEY and CDR2 SVGAGI. The CDR3 runs to 15 residues. The ends were cut back, 0 bases at V and 2 bases at J, with 7 bases in the middle. The CDR3 protein is CASSYSGPNTGELFF. The CDR3 region has the DNA TGTGCCAGCAGTTACTCGGGGCCCAACACCGGGGAGCTGTTTTTT.

The chain is built from TRBV18 and TRBJ2-2, with 7 nucleotides matching TRBD2. With 4 bases clipped from V and 5 bases from J, the junction kept 7 bases outside the gene matches. The CDR3 length is 15 residues. From germline, CDR1 is KGHSH and CDR2 LQKENI. The CDR3 protein is CASSLGLVGTGELFF. The CDR3 nucleotides read TGTGCCAGCTCACTTGGACTAGTAGGGACCGGGGAGCTGTTTTTT.

The chain couples TRBV5-1 to TRBJ2-7, with D tentatively TRBD1 (6 bases). Trimming removed 5 bases from V and 5 bases from J, with 20 bases in between. This CDR3 comprises 15 residues. Germline-derived CDR1 and CDR2 are SGHRS and YFSETQ. CDR3 nucleotide sequence: TGCGCCAGCAGGGAGACAGGCTCCCCCCTCAACGAGCAGTACTTC. As protein: CASRETGSPLNEQYF.

The chain combines TRBV4-2 with TRBJ2-6; 9 bases agree with TRBD2. The CDR3 has 18 amino acids. Germline CDR1 LGHNA, CDR2 YNFKEQ. The V and J ends lost 5 bases and 0 bases, in that order; junction bases with no gene match: 8. In DNA, the CDR3 is TGTGCCAGCAGCTTGGAGGGACTAGCCGCCTCTGGGGCCAACGTCCTGACTTTC. Translated, it gives CASSLEGLAASGANVLTF.

The CDR3 here is CAISELGRNLLGNTIYF. DNA of the CDR3: TGTGCCATCAGTGAGCTTGGACGGAATCTTCTCGGAAACACCATATATTTT. The chain recombines TRBV10-3 with TRBJ1-3; D is ambiguous. Germline values: CDR1 ENHRY, CDR2 SYGVKD. V was trimmed by 2 bases and J by 4 bases, leaving 18 bases between them. CDR3 length: 17 residues.

This chain joins TRBV18 and TRBJ2-6; the D call may be TRBD1 or TRBD2 (5 bases each). The CDR3 contains 16 residues. Germline V CDR1 and CDR2: KGHSH, LQKENI. V was cut by 3 bases and J by 4 bases, with 13 bases left in between. CDR3 sequence (DNA): TGTGCCAGCTCACCCTATTCTGGGACCGGGGCCAACGTCCTGACTTTC. This translates into CASSPYSGTGANVLTF.

For this clone: This sample also contains other DNA sequences that code for the same CDR3. The CDR3 sequence: CASSVDSYNEQFF. The CDR3 DNA follows: TGTGCCAGCAGCGTCGACTCATACAATGAGCAGTTCTTC. The chain recombines TRBV7-2 with TRBJ2-1; D is undetermined. CDR3 length: 13 residues. CDR1 and CDR2 from the germline V gene are SGHTA and FQGNSA. Trimming removed 5 bases at V and 4 bases at J, with 9 bases between. Looking up the rest from reference TRBV7-2 and TRBJ2-1 gives the full variable domain: GAGVSQSPSNKVTEKGKDVELRCDPISGHTALYWYRQSLGQGLEFLIYFQGNSAPDKSGLPSDRFSAERTGGSVSTLTIQRTQQEDSAVYLCASSVDSYNEQFFGPGTRLTVL.

The gene calls are TRBV19 and TRBJ2-1; 9 bases line up with TRBD2. V lost 2 bases to trimming and J lost 2 bases; unmatched junction nucleotides: 7. CDR1 and CDR2 from the germline V gene are LNHDA and SQIVND (reference sequence). This CDR3 is built from 17 residues. The CDR3 nucleotides read TGTGCCAGTAGTATAAGGGCGGCGGGAGGGACCTACAATGAGCAGTTCTTC. It encodes CASSIRAAGGTYNEQFF.

In regard to this clone: The same CDR3 is also encoded by other DNA sequences in this sample. The chain employs TRBV27 and TRBJ2-1; 8 bases fit TRBD2. V dropped 0 bases and J dropped 2; count of bases not matched to a gene: 3. This CDR3 is 16 amino acids long. Germline CDR1 reads MNHEY; CDR2 reads SMNVEV (reference sequence). The CDR3 DNA follows: TGTGCCAGCAGTTTATCTCCGGGACTAGCCTACAATGAGCAGTTCTTC. Translation gives CASSLSPGLAYNEQFF.

V gene TRBV18 combines with J gene TRBJ2-7; D possibly matches TRBD1 or TRBD2 (5 bases each). The V gene's germline CDR1 is KGHSH and CDR2 LQKENI. This CDR3 is 13 amino acids long. V was trimmed by 6 bases and J by 7 bases, leaving 16 bases between them. The CDR3 bases are TGTGCCAGCTCGCTTGAGAGGGGTATGGAGCAGTACTTC. Its translation is CASSLERGMEQYF.

V and J are TRBV5-1 and TRBJ2-7, with D tentatively TRBD1 (5 bases). The germline gives CDR1 SGHRS, CDR2 YFSETQ. The CDR3 totals 14 residues. Between the trimmed V and J ends, which lost 5 bases and 7 bases, there was a span of 19 bases. CDR3 region: CASSRTDTTLEQYF. CDR3 nucleotides: TGCGCCAGCAGTAGAACGGACACAACCCTGGAGCAGTACTTC.

The V and J genes are TRBV12-5 and TRBJ2-5; 10 nucleotides agree with TRBD2. The V gene's germline CDR1 is LGHNT and CDR2 FRNRAP. Trimming took 5 bases from V and 1 from J; bases not matched to a gene: 7. This CDR3 region has 16 residues. The CDR3: CASGLGLAPLQETQYF. In DNA, the CDR3 is TGTGCTAGTGGTCTGGGACTAGCGCCACTCCAAGAGACCCAGTACTTC.

The chain links TRBV28 to TRBJ2-1, with D possibly matching TRBD2 (5 bases). V gave up 4 bases and J gave up 1 base, with 14 bases separating them. CDR1 and CDR2 (germline): MDHEN, SYDVKM. This CDR3 is 16 amino acids long. The CDR3 is CASSSINRGSYNEQFF. In DNA form, the CDR3 reads TGTGCCAGCAGTTCCATCAACCGGGGTTCCTACAATGAGCAGTTCTTC.

The chain uses TRBV12-5 and TRBJ2-5; D ambiguous. From germline, CDR1 is LGHNT and CDR2 FRNRAP. The CDR3 is 12 amino acids. V dropped 7 bases and J dropped 5 bases, with 11 bases sitting between them. The CDR3 coding sequence is TGTGCTAGTGCCACGAATGGTGAGACCCAGTACTTC. Its protein is CASATNGETQYF.

The rearrangement links TRBV18 to TRBJ2-7, with 7 bases lining up with TRBD1. Per the germline V gene, CDR1 is KGHSH and CDR2 is LQKENI. After removal of 5 bases from V and 3 bases from J, the junction contained 7 bases not matched to a gene. The CDR3 is made up of 14 amino acids. CDR3 loop: CASSGLRDSYEQYF. CDR3 sequence (DNA): TGTGCCAGCTCAGGACTTCGGGACAGCTACGAGCAGTACTTC.